The clone carrying this T cell receptor (beta chain) was counted only a few times. The sample originates from a study of CD8+ T cells in alopecia areata. V was trimmed by 5 bases and J by 4 bases, leaving 10 bases between them. The germline CDR1 and CDR2 sequences are LNHDA and SQIVND (reference sequence). The CDR3 is 13 amino acids. The treatment here: oral pan-JAK inhibitor, 5-10 mg twice daily. The authors extracted RNA and reverse transcribed it into cDNA as the sequencing template. Libraries were prepared by immunoSEQ multiplex PCR; TCRdb keeps only in-frame clonotypes and omits some of them. Of about 200,000 clones in the sample, more than 45% were seen once.

Sequences were derived from CD4+ T cells sorted from blood, sampled at week 24, from a patient treated with tofacitinib. The J gene is TRBJ2-3, the V gene TRBV19, with D perhaps TRBD1 (6 bases). This clonotype originated in a human donor with alopecia areata. The CDR3 region is CASSPGQPDTQYF. DNA of the CDR3: TGTGCCAGTAGTCCGGGACAACCAGATACGCAGTATTTT. Using reference TRBV19 and TRBJ2-3 for the parts outside the CDR3, the full variable domain is DGGITQSPKYLFRKEGQNVTLSCEQNLNHDAMYWYRQDPGQGLRLIYYSQIVNDFQKGDIAEGYSVSREKKESFPLTVTSAQKNPTAFYLCASSPGQPDTQYFGPGTRLTVL.